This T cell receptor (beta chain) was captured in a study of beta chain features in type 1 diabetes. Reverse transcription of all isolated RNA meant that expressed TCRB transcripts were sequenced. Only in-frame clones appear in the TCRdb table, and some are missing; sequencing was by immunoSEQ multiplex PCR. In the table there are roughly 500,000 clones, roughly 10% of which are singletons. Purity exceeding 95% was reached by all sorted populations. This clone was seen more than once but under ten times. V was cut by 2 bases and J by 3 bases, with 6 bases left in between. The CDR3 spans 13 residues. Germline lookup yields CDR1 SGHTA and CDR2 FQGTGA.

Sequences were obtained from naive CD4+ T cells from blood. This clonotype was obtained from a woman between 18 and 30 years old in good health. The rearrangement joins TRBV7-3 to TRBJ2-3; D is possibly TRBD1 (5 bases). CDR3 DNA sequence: TGTGCCAGCAGCTTACACAGGACAGATACGCAGTATTTT. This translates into CASSLHRTDTQYF. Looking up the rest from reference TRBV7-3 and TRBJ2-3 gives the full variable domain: GAGVSQTPSNKVTEKGKYVELRCDPISGHTALYWYRQSLGQGPEFLIYFQGTGAADDSGLPNDRFFAVRPEGSVSTLKIQRTERGDSAVYLCASSLHRTDTQYFGPGTRLTVL.